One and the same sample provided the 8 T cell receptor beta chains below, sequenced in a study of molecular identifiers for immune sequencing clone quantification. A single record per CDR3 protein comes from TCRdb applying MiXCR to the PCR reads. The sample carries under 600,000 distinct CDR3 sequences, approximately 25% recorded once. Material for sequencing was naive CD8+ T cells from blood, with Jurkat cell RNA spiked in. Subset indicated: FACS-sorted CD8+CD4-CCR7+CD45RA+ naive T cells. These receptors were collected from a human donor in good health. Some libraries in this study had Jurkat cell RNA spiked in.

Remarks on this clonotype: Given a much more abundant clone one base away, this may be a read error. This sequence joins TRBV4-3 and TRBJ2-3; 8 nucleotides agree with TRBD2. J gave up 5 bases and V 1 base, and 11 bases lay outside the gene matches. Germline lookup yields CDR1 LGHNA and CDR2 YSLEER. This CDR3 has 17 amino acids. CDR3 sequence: CASSQGAREAPKDTQYF. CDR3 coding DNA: TGCGCCAGCAGCCAAGGGGCGCGGGAGGCCCCCAAAGATACGCAGTATTTT.

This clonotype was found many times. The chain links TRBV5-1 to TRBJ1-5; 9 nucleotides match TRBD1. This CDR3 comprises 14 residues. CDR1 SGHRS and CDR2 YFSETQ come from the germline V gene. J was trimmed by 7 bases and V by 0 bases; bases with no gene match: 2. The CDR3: CASSLGQGEQPQHF. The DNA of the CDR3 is TGCGCCAGCAGCTTGGGACAGGGGGAACAGCCCCAGCATTTT. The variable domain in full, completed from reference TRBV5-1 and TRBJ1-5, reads KAGVTQTPRYLIKTRGQQVTLSCSPISGHRSVSWYQQTPGQGLQFLFEYFSETQRNKGNFPGRFSGRQFSNSRSEMNVSTLELGDSALYLCASSLGQGEQPQHFGDGTRLSIL.

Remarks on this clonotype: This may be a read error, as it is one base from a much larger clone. The CDR3 is CASSLDAETQSF. For the CDR3, the DNA is TGTGCCAGCAGCTTAGACGCAGAGACCCAGTCCTTC. The genes are TRBV7-9 and TRBJ2-5; D is ambiguous. The germline V gene has CDR1 SEHNR and CDR2 FQNEAQ (reference sequence). This CDR3 region has 12 residues.

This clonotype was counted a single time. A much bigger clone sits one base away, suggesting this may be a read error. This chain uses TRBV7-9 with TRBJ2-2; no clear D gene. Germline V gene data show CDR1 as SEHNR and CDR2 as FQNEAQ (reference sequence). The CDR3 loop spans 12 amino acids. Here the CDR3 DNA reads TGTGTCAGCAGCTTCGACACCGGGGAGCTGTTTTTT. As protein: CVSSFDTGELFF.

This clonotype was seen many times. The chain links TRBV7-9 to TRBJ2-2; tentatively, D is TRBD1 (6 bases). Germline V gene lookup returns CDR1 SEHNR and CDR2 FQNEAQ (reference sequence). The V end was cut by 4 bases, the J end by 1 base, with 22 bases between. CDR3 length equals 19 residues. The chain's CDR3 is CASSSEGTSDLGNTGELFF. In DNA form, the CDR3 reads TGTGCCAGCAGCTCCGAAGGGACATCTGATCTAGGGAACACCGGGGAGCTGTTTTTT.

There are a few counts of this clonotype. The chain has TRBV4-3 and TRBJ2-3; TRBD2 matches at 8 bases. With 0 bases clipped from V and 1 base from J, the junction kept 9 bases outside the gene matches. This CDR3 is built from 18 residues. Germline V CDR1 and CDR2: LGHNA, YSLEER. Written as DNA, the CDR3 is TGCGCCAGCAGCCAAGATTCGGCGGGAGGAGCCCGCACAGATACGCAGTATTTT. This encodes CASSQDSAGGARTDTQYF.

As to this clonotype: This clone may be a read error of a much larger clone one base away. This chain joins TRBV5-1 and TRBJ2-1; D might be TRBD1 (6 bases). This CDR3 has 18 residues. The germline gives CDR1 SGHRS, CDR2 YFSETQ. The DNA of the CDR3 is TGCGCCAGCAGCTACAAAGAGAACAGGGTTCGATCCTACAGTGAGCAGTTCTTC. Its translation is CASSYKENRVRSYSEQFF.

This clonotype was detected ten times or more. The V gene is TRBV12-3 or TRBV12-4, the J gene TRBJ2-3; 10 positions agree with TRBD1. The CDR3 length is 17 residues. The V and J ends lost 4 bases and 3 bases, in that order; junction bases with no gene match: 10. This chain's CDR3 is CASSYLGQGDWTDTQYF. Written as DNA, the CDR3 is TGTGCCAGCAGTTACCTAGGACAGGGGGATTGGACAGATACGCAGTATTTT.